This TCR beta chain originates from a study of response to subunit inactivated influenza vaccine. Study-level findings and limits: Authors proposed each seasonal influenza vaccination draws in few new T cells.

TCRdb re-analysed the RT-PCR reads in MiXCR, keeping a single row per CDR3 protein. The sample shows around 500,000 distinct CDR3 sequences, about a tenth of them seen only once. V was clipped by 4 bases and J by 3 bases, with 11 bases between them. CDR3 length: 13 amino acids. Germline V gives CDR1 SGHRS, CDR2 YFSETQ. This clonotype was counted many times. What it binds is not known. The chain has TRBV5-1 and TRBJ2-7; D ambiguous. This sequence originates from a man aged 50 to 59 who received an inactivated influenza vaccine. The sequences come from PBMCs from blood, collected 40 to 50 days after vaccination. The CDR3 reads CASSPVVGYEQYF. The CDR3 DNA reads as TGCGCCAGCAGCCCGGTCGTAGGCTACGAGCAGTACTTC.